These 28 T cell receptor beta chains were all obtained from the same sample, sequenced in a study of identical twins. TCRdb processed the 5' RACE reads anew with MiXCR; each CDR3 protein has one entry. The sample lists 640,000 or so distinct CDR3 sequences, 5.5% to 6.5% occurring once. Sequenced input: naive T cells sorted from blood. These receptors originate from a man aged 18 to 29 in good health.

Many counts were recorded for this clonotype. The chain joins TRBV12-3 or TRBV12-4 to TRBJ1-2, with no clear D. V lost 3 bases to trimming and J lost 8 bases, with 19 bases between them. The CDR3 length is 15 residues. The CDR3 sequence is CASSLRTIPARGYTF. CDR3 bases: TGTGCCAGCAGTTTGAGGACTATACCGGCGAGGGGCTACACCTTC.

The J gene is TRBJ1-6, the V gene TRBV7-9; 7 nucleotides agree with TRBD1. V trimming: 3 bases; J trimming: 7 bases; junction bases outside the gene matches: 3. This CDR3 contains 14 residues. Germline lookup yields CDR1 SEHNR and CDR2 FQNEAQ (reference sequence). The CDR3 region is CASSFSQGNSPLHF. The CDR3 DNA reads TGTGCCAGCAGCTTCTCACAGGGGAATTCACCCCTCCACTTT.

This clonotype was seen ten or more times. CDR3 nucleotides: TGCGCCAGCAGCTCGCTGATTGGGAATGAGCAGTTCTTC. Protein: CASSSLIGNEQFF. This chain joins TRBV5-1 and TRBJ2-1; no reliable D call. This CDR3 region has 13 residues. The germline CDR1 and CDR2 sequences are SGHRS and YFSETQ. Trimming took off 3 bases at V and 7 bases at J, with 11 bases between the two ends.

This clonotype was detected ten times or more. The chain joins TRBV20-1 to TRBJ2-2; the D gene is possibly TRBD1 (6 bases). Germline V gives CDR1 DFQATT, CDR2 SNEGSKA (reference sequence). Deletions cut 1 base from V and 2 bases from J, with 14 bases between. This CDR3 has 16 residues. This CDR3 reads CSARGSDRLNTGELFF. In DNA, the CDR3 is TGCAGTGCTAGAGGTTCGGACAGACTAAACACCGGGGAGCTGTTTTTT.

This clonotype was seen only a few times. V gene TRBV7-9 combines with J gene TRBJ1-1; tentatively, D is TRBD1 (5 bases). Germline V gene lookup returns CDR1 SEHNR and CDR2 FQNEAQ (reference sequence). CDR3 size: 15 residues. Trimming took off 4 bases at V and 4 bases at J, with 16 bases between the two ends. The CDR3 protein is CASSSGIGLSTEAFF. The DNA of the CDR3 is TGTGCCAGCAGCTCAGGGATTGGCTTGAGCACTGAAGCTTTCTTT.

The CDR3 DNA sequence: TGCAGCGTTGGGGCAGAAACTGAAGCTTTCTTT. Its protein product is CSVGAETEAFF. The V gene is TRBV29-1, the J gene TRBJ1-1; D is undetermined. Looked up from germline, CDR1 is SQVTM and CDR2 is ANQGSEA. V was shortened by 4 bases and J by 5 bases, with 8 bases between the two germline ends. The CDR3 has 11 residues.

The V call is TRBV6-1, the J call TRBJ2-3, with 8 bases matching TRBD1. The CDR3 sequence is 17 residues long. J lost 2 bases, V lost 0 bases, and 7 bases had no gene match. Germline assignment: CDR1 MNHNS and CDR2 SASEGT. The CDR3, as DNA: TGTGCCAGCAGTGAAGCGTCGGCAGGGGGCCTCACAGATACGCAGTATTTT. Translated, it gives CASSEASAGGLTDTQYF.

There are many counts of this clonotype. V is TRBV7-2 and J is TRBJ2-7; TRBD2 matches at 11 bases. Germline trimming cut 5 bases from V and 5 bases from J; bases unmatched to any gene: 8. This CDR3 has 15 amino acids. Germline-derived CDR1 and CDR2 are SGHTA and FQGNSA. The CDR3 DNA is TGTGCCAGCAGCCCTCAGACTAGCGGGAAGAACGAGCAGTACTTC. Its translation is CASSPQTSGKNEQYF.

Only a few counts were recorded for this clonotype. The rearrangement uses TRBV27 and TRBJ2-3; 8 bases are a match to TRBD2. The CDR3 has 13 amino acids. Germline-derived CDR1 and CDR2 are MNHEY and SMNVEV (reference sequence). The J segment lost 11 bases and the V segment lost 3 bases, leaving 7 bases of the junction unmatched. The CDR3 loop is CASSLVGGLVQYF. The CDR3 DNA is TGTGCCAGCAGTTTGGTTGGGGGACTAGTGCAGTATTTT.

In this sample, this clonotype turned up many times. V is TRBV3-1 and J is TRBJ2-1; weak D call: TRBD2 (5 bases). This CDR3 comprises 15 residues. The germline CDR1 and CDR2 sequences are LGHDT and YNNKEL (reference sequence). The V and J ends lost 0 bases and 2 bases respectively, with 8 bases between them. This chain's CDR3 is CASSQDREPYNEQFF. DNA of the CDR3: TGTGCCAGCAGCCAAGATCGGGAACCCTACAATGAGCAGTTCTTC.

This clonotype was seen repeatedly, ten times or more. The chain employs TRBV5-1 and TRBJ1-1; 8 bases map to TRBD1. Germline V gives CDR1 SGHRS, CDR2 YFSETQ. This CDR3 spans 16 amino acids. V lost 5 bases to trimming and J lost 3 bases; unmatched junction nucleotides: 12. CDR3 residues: CASSLRQGRCYTEAFF. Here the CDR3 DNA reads TGCGCCAGCAGTCTAAGACAGGGGAGGTGTTACACTGAAGCTTTCTTT.

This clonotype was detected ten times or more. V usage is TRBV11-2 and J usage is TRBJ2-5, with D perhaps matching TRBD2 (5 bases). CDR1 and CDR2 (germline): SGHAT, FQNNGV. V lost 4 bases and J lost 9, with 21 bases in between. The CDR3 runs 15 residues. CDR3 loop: CASSSISFGVEAQYF. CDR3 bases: TGTGCCAGCAGCTCCATCTCATTCGGGGTGGAGGCCCAGTACTTC.

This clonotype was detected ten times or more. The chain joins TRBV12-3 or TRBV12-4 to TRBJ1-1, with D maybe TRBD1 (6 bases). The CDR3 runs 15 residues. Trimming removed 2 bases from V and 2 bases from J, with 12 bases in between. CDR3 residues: CASSLRTAANTEAFF. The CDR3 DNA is TGTGCCAGCAGTTTAAGGACAGCAGCTAACACTGAAGCTTTCTTT.

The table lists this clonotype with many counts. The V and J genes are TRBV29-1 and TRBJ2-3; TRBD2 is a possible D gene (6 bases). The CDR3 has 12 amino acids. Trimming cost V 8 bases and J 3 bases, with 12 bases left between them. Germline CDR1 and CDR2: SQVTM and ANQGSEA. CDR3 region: CSIAGTTDTQYF. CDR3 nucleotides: TGCAGCATCGCGGGGACTACAGATACGCAGTATTTT.

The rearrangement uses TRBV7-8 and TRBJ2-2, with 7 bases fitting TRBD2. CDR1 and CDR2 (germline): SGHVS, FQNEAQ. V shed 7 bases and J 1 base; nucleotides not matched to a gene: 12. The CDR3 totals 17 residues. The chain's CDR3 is CASIRGIAGLNTGELFF. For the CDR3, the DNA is TGTGCCAGCATCAGAGGTATAGCGGGCCTGAACACCGGGGAGCTGTTTTTT.

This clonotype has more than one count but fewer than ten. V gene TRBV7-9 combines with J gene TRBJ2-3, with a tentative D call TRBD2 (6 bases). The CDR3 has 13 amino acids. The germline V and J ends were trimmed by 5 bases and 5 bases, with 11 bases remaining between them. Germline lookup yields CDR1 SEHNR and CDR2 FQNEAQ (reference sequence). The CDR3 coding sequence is TGTGCCAGCAGCCGAATCGGGGGAGATACGCAGTATTTT. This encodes CASSRIGGDTQYF.

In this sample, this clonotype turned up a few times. CDR3 nucleotide sequence: TGTGCCAGTAGTATGGGGGGAAATCAGCCCCAGCATTTT. Residues: CASSMGGNQPQHF. The gene calls are TRBV19 and TRBJ1-5; weak D call: TRBD1 (5 bases). Germline lookup yields CDR1 LNHDA and CDR2 SQIVND (reference sequence). CDR3 length: 13 residues. V lost 3 bases and J 4 bases, leaving 7 bases between the germline ends.

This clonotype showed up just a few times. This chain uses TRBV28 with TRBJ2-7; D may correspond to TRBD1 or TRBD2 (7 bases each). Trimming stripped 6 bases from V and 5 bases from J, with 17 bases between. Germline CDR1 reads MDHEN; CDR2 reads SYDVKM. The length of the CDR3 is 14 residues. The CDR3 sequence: CASRATGREDEQYV. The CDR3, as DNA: TGTGCCAGCAGGGCGACAGGGAGGGAAGACGAGCAGTACGTC.

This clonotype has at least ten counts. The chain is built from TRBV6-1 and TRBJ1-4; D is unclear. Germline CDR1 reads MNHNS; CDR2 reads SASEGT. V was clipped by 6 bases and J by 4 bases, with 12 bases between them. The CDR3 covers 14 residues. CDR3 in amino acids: CASRNWGGNEKLFF. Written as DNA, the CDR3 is TGTGCCAGCAGGAACTGGGGTGGTAATGAAAAACTGTTTTTT.

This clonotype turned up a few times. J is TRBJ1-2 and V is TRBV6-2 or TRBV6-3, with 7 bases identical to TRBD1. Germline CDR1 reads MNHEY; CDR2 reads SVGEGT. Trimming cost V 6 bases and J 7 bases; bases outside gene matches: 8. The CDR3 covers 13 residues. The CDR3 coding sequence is TGTGCCAGCAGAAGCGACAGGGTTGGTGGCTACACCTTC. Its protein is CASRSDRVGGYTF.

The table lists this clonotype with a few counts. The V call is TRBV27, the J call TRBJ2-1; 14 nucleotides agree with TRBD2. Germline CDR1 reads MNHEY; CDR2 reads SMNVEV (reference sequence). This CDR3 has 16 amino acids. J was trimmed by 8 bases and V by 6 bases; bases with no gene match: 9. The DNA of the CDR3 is TGTGCCAGCAGCCCCGGGACTAGCGGGAGTTGGTATGAGCAGTTCTTC. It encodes CASSPGTSGSWYEQFF.

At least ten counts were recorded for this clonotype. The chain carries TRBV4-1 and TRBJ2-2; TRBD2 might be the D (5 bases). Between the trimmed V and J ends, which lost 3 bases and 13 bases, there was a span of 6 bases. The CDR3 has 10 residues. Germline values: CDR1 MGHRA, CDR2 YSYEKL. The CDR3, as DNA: TGCGCCAGCAGCCAGGGGAGGCTGTTTTTT. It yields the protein CASSQGRLFF.

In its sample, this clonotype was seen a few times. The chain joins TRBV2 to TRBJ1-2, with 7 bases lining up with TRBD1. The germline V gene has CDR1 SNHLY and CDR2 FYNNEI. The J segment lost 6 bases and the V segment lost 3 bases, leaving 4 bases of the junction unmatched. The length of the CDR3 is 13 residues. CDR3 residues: CASSDEGADGYTF. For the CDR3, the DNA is TGTGCCAGCAGTGACGAGGGGGCGGATGGCTACACCTTC.

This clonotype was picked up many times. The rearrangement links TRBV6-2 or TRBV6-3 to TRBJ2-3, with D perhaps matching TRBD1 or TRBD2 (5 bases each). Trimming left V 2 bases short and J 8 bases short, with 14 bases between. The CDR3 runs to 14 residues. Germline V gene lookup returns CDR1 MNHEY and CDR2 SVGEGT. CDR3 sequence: CASSYGTDTGTQYF. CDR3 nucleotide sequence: TGTGCCAGCAGTTACGGGACGGACACCGGTACGCAGTATTTT.

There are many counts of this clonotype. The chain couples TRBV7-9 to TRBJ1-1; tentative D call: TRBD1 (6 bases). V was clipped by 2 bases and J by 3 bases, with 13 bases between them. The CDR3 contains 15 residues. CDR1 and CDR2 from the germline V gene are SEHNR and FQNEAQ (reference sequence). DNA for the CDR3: TGTGCCAGCAGCTTAATCGCGGGGGGCGACACTGAAGCTTTCTTT. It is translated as CASSLIAGGDTEAFF.

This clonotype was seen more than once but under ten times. The CDR3: CATSPRWTSGLYNEQFF. Here the CDR3 DNA reads TGTGCCACCAGTCCCAGATGGACTAGCGGACTTTACAATGAGCAGTTCTTC. The chain couples TRBV24-1 to TRBJ2-1, with 10 bases matching TRBD2. Germline V gives CDR1 KGHDR, CDR2 SFDVKD. The length of the CDR3 is 17 residues. The ends lost 6 bases at V and 4 bases at J; junction bases unmatched: 11.

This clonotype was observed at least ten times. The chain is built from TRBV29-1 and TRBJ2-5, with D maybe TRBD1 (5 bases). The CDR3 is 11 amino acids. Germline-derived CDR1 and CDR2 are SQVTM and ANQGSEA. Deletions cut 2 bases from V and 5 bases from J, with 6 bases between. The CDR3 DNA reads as TGCAGCGTTGAAAAGGGGGAGACCCAGTACTTC. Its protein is CSVEKGETQYF. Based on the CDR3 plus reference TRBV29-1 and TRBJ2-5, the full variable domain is SAVISQKPSRDICQRGTSLTIQCQVDSQVTMMFWYRQQPGQSLTLIATANQGSEATYESGFVIDKFPISRPNLTFSTLTVSNMSPEDSSIYLCSVEKGETQYFGPGTRLLVL.

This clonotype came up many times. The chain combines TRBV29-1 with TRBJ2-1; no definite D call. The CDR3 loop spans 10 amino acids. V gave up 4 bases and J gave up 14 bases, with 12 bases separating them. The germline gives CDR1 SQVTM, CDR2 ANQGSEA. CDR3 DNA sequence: TGCAGCGTTGTATCTCAAGCCGAGTTCTTC. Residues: CSVVSQAEFF.